The 9 T cell receptor beta chains given below trace back to one sample, sequenced in a study of blood T cell repertoires in COVID-19. TCRdb keeps only in-frame clones here, not all; method: immunoSEQ multiplex PCR. The table has about 250,000 clones, 87% seen once. Sequencing was carried out using peripheral blood. The receptors here all came from a man aged 18 to 30 with active or convalescent COVID-19.

As DNA, the CDR3 is TGTGCCAGCTCGCCCTCGGACAGCAACTATGGCTACACCTTC. Translation gives CASSPSDSNYGYTF. The gene calls are TRBV18 and TRBJ1-2; D might be TRBD1 (6 bases). V was shortened by 6 bases and J by 2 bases, with 13 bases between the two germline ends. Per the germline V gene, CDR1 is KGHSH and CDR2 is LQKENI. The CDR3 spans 14 residues.

This rearrangement joins TRBV11-3 to TRBJ2-3; TRBD2 matches 9 bases. The trim removed 3 bases at V and 2 bases at J, leaving 3 bases unmatched. Germline CDR1 reads SGHNT; CDR2 reads YENEEA. The CDR3 has 15 amino acids. The CDR3 is CASSLPSGATDTQYF. Here the CDR3 DNA reads TGTGCCAGCAGCTTGCCTAGCGGGGCCACAGATACGCAGTATTTT.

V usage is TRBV19 and J usage is TRBJ1-1; 7 positions match TRBD1. The CDR3 loop spans 13 amino acids. Germline assignment: CDR1 LNHDA and CDR2 SQIVND (reference sequence). V dropped 4 bases and J dropped 3; count of bases not matched to a gene: 2. The CDR3 bases are TGTGCCAGTAGTAATGACAGGGACACTGAAGCTTTCTTT. Protein sequence: CASSNDRDTEAFF.

J is TRBJ2-3 and V is TRBV10-1; D not resolved. V was trimmed by 3 bases and J by 0 bases, leaving 13 bases between them. The CDR3 has 16 amino acids. Per germline, CDR1 WNHNN and CDR2 SYGVQD (reference sequence). The CDR3 DNA sequence: TGCGCCAGCAGTGAAGGTAGCACGCAAAGCACAGATACGCAGTATTTT. This sequence encodes CASSEGSTQSTDTQYF.

V is TRBV7-3 and J is TRBJ2-3; TRBD2 agrees at 10 bases. V lost 5 bases, J lost 9 bases, and 5 bases stayed unmatched. The germline CDR1 and CDR2 sequences are SGHTA and FQGTGA. The CDR3 is made up of 13 amino acids. CDR3 coding DNA: TGTGCCAGCAGCACGATACTAGCGGGAACGCAGTATTTT. Its translation is CASSTILAGTQYF.

J is TRBJ2-3 and V is TRBV9; 12 bases align to TRBD2. This CDR3 spans 17 amino acids. Unmatched junction bases numbered 6, after V lost 2 bases and J lost 2 bases. Germline CDR1 and CDR2: SGDLS and YYNGEE. CDR3 in DNA: TGTGCCAGCAGCGTGTCAACTAGCGGGAGGACCACAGATACGCAGTATTTT. Translated, it gives CASSVSTSGRTTDTQYF.

The V and J genes are TRBV19 and TRBJ2-1; TRBD2 matches at 7 bases. With V trimmed by 6 bases and J by 8 bases, 10 bases remained unmatched. The CDR3 spans 14 residues. Germline CDR1 reads LNHDA; CDR2 reads SQIVND (reference sequence). CDR3 amino acids: CASRRELEVDEQFF. The CDR3 DNA sequence: TGTGCCAGTAGGCGGGAGCTCGAGGTTGATGAGCAGTTCTTC.

This clone was counted once. This chain joins TRBV28 and TRBJ1-1; D might be TRBD1 (6 bases). CDR3 length: 16 amino acids. V dropped 5 bases and J dropped 10 bases, with 26 bases sitting between them. Germline values: CDR1 MDHEN, CDR2 SYDVKM. The CDR3 loop is CASSPPSDRPVHGAFF. As DNA, the CDR3 is TGTGCCAGCAGTCCCCCCTCAGACAGGCCGGTTCATGGAGCTTTCTTT.

The chain is built from TRBV28 and TRBJ2-7; 8 bases line up with TRBD2. The J segment lost 0 bases and the V segment lost 3 bases, leaving 4 bases of the junction unmatched. Germline assignment: CDR1 MDHEN and CDR2 SYDVKM. This CDR3 spans 15 amino acids. The CDR3 sequence: CASSLGLAGSYEQYF. Written as DNA, the CDR3 is TGTGCCAGCAGTTTGGGGCTAGCGGGCTCCTACGAGCAGTACTTC.